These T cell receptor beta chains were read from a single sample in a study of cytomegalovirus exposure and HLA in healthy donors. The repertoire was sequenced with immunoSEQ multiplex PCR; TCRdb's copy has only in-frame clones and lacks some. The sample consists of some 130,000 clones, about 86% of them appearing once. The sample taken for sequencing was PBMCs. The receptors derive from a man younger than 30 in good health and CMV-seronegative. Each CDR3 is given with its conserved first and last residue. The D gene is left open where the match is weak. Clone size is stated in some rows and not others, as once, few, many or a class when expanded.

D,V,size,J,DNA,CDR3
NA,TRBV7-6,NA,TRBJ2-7,TGTGCCAGCAGCTTTGGGAGCTCCTACGAGCAGTACTTC,CASSFGSSYEQYF
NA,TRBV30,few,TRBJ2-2,TGTGCCTGGAGTTTAATCGCCGGGGAGCTGTTTTTT,CAWSLIAGELFF
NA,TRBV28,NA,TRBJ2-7,TGTGCCAGCAGTTTCTTGGGCTCAAAGTACTTC,CASSFLGSKYF
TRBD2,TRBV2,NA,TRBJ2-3,TGTGCCAGCACTGGACTAGCGTACAGCACAGATACGCAGTATTTT,CASTGLAYSTDTQYF
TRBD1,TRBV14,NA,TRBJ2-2,TGTGCCAGCAGCCAATGGACAGGGCGAAACACCGGGGAGCTGTTTTTT,CASSQWTGRNTGELFF
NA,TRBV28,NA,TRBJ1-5,TGTGCCAGCAGTTCTCTATTTAGCAATCAGCCCCAGCATTTT,CASSSLFSNQPQHF
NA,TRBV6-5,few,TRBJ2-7,TGTGCCAGCTCCAAGAGGGCGCTGGGCGAGCAGTACTTC,CASSKRALGEQYF
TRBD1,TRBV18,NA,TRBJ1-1,TGTGCCAGCTCACCCGACAGGGGCCCCGGGCTCACTGAAGCTTTCTTT,CASSPDRGPGLTEAFF
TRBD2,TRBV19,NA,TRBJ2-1,TGTGCCAGTAGTCGACTAGCGGACGACAATGAGCAGTTCTTC,CASSRLADDNEQFF
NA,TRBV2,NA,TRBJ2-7,TGTGCCAGCAGTGAAGTTTTGACAGACTACGAGCAGTACTTC,CASSEVLTDYEQYF
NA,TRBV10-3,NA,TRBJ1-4,TGTGCCATCAGTGAGTACAACAACGCAAATGAAAAACTGTTTTTT,CAISEYNNANEKLFF
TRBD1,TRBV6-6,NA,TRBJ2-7,TGTGCCAGCAGCGGGACAGCTTACGAGCAGTACTTC,CASSGTAYEQYF
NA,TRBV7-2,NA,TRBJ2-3,TGTGCCAGCAGCTCGAAACAGGGCCCAGATACGCAGTATTTT,CASSSKQGPDTQYF
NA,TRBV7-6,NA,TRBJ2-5,TGTGCCAGCAGCGTGGGCCCTTCGCTAGAGACCCAGTACTTC,CASSVGPSLETQYF
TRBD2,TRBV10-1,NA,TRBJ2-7,TGCGCCAGCATCGCAGGACTAGCGGGAAATATCTCCTACGAGCAGTACTTC,CASIAGLAGNISYEQYF
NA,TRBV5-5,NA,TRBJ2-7,TGTGCCAGCAGCTTGGTCAGCGCCTCCAGCTCCTACGAGCAGTACTTC,CASSLVSASSSYEQYF
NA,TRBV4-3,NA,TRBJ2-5,TGCGCCAGCAGCCAAGAACCGGGGAGGACCCAGTACTTC,CASSQEPGRTQYF
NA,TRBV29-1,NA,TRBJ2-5,TGCAGCGTTGACAAGCAGGGTAGTGTCGTGACCCAGTACTTC,CSVDKQGSVVTQYF
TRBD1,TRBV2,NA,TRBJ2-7,TGTGCCAGCACCTCCCTCCGGGACAGGGGTTACGAGCAGTACTTC,CASTSLRDRGYEQYF
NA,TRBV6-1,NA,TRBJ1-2,TGTGCCAGCAGTGAAGCAGGAGACGCGGGGGACTATGGCTACACCTTC,CASSEAGDAGDYGYTF
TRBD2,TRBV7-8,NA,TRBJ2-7,TGTGCCAGCAGCCCTTTTGCGGGGGGTCCCTTTTTATACGAGCAGTACTTC,CASSPFAGGPFLYEQYF
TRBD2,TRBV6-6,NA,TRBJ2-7,TGTGCCAGCAATAGCGGGAGTATCTACGAGCAGTACTTC,CASNSGSIYEQYF
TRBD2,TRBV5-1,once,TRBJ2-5,TGCGCCAGCAGCACCCTTGGGGGGGGGCAAGAGACCCAGTACTTC,CASSTLGGGQETQYF
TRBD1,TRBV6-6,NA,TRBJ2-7,TGTGCCAGCCGCGGGACAGGGGGCTACGAGCAGTACTTC,CASRGTGGYEQYF
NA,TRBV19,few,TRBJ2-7,TGTGCCAGTAGTATTTCAGGGTCCTACGAGCAGTACTTC,CASSISGSYEQYF
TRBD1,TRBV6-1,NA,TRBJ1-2,TGTGCCAGCAGTGACCGGACAGGGGGTGAAACCTATGGCTACACCTTC,CASSDRTGGETYGYTF
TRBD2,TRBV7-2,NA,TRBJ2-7,TGTGCCAGCAGCTTAGACGGCGGGGGATCCTACGAGCAGTACTTC,CASSLDGGGSYEQYF
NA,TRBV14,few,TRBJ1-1,TGTGCCAGCAGCCAAGGTAGTCCTTCGGGAGCTTTCTTT,CASSQGSPSGAFF
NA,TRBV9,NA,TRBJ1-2,TGTGCCAGCAGCTCACGGACAGTGGGCTATGGCTACACCTTC,CASSSRTVGYGYTF
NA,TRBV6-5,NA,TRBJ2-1,TGTGCCAGCAGGACGGACAGAAACAATGAGCAGTTCTTC,CASRTDRNNEQFF
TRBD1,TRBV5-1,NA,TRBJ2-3,TGCGCCAGCAGCTCTACAGGGGTTGGTGGTAGGACAGATACGCAGTATTTT,CASSSTGVGGRTDTQYF
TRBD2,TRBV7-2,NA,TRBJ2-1,TGTGCCAGCAGCTTAGCCGGCGGGGGGACCTTGTATGAGCAGTTCTTC,CASSLAGGGTLYEQFF
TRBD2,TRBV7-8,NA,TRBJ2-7,TGTGCCAGCAGCTTGCGGGGGAATTCCTACGAGCAGTACTTC,CASSLRGNSYEQYF
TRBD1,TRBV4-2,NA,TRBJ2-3,TGTGCCAGCAGCCACAACCCGGACAGGGTTTCGGATACGCAGTATTTT,CASSHNPDRVSDTQYF
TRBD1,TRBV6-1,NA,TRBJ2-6,TGTGCCAGCAGGAGGACAGGGTCTGGGGCCAACGTCCTGACTTTC,CASRRTGSGANVLTF
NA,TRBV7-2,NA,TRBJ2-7,TGTGCCAGCGGGTTTCGGCGGGAGCAGTACTTC,CASGFRREQYF
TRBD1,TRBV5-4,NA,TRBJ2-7,TGTGCCAGCAGCTGGGGTACGGAACAGGGGTACTACGAGCAGTACTTC,CASSWGTEQGYYEQYF
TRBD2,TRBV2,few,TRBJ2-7,TGTGCCACCAGCGACCAGCGGGAAGGGGAGCAGTACTTC,CATSDQREGEQYF
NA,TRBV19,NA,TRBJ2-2,TGTGCCAGTAGTATTTGGGGGGACGTGAACACCGGGGAGCTGTTTTTT,CASSIWGDVNTGELFF
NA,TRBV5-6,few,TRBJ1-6,TGTGCCAGCAGCTTGGAGGGACTGGACTATTCACCCCTCCACTTT,CASSLEGLDYSPLHF
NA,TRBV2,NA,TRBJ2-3,TGTGCCAGCAGTGAACGTGGGAGTAGAGATACGCAGTATTTT,CASSERGSRDTQYF
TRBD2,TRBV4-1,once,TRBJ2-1,TGCGCCAGCAGCCTCGGGGGGGGTAGGAAGGATGAGCAGTTCTTC,CASSLGGGRKDEQFF
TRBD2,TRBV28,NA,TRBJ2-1,TGTGCCAGTCGTGAGACTAGCGGGAGTAACTATGAGCAGTTCTTC,CASRETSGSNYEQFF
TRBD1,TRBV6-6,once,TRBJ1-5,TGTGCCAGCAGACCGGGACAGGGAATTAGCAATCAGCCCCAGCATTTT,CASRPGQGISNQPQHF
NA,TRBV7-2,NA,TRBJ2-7,TGTGCCAGCAGCTTAGCGCTATCCACAACTAAGCAGTACTTC,CASSLALSTTKQYF
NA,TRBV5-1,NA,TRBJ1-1,TGCGCCAGCAGCTTGTCAACTGCGAACACTGAAGCTTTCTTT,CASSLSTANTEAFF
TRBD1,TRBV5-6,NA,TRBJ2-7,TGTGCCAGCAGCCTAGCTGGACAGGGTGGGTGGTACGAGCAGTACTTC,CASSLAGQGGWYEQYF
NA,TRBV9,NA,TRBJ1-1,TGTGCCAGCAGCGTAGAGGGGGAATCCACTGAAGCTTTCTTT,CASSVEGESTEAFF